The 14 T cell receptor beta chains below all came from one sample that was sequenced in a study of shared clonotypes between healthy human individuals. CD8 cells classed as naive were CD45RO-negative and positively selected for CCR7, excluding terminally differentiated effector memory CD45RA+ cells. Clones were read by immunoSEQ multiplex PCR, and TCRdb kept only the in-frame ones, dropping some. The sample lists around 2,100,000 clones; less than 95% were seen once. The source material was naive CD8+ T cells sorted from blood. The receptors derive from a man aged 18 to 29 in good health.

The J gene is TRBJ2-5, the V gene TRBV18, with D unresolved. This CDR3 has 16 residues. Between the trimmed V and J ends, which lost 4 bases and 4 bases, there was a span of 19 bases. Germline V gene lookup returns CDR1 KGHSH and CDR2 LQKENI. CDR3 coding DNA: TGTGCCAGCTCACTCTCCTTACGTACTATCCCAGAGACCCAGTACTTC. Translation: CASSLSLRTIPETQYF. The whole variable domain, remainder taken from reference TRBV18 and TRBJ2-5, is NAGVMQNPRHLVRRRGQEARLRCSPMKGHSHVYWYRQLPEEGLKFMVYLQKENIIDESGMPKERFSAEFPKEGPSILRIQQVVRGDSAAYFCASSLSLRTIPETQYFGPGTRLLVL.

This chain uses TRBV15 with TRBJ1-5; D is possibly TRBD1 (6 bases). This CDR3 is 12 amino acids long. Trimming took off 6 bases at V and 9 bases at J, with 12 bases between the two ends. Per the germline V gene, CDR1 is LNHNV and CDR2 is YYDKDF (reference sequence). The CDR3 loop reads CATRGGGGPQHF. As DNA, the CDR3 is TGTGCCACCAGGGGGGGAGGGGGGCCCCAGCATTTT.

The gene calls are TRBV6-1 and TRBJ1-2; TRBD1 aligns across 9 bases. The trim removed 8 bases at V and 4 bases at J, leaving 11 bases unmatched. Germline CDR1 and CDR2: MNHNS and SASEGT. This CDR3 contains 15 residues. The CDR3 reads CASLTLGQGAYGYTF. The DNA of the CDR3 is TGTGCCAGCCTAACCTTGGGACAGGGTGCCTATGGCTACACCTTC.

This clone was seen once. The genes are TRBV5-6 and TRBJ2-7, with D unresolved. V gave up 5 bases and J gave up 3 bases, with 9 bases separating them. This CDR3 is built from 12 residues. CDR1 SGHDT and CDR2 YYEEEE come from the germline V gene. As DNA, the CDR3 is TGTGCCAGCAGTGACGAAAGCTACGAGCAGTACTTC. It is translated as CASSDESYEQYF.

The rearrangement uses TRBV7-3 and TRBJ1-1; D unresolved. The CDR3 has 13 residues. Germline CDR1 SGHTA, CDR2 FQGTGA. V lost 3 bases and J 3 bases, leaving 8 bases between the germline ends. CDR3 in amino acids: CASSFLTHTEAFF. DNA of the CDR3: TGTGCCAGCAGCTTCCTGACACACACTGAAGCTTTCTTT.

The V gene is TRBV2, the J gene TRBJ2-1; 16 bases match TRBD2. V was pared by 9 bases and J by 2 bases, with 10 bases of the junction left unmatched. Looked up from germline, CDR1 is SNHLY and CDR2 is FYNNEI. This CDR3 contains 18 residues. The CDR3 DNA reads TGTGCCAGAGACCCCGGGACTAGCGGGAGGGTTGCCTACAATGAGCAGTTCTTC. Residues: CARDPGTSGRVAYNEQFF. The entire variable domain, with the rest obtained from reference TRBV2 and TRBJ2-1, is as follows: EPEVTQTPSHQVTQMGQEVILRCVPISNHLYFYWYRQILGQKVEFLVSFYNNEISEKSEIFDDQFSVERPDGSNFTLKIRSTKLEDSAMYFCARDPGTSGRVAYNEQFFGPGTRLTVL.

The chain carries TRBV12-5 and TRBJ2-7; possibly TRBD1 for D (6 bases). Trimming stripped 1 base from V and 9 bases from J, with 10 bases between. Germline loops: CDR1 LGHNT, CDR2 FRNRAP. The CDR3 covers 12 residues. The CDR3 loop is CASGLGSDRQYF. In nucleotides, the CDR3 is TGTGCTAGTGGTTTGGGATCGGACAGGCAGTACTTC.

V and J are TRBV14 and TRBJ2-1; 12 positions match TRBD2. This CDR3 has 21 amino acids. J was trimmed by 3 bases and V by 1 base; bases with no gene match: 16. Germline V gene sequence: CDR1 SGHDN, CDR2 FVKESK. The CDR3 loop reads CASSQALGLAGPTGFYNEQFF. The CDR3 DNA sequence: TGTGCCAGCAGCCAAGCACTGGGACTAGCGGGTCCCACCGGTTTCTACAATGAGCAGTTCTTC.

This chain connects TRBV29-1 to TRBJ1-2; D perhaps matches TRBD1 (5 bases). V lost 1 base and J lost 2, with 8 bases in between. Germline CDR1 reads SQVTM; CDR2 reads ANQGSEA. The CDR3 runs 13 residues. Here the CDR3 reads CSVEGEGNYGYTF. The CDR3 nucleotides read TGCAGCGTTGAAGGGGAGGGGAACTATGGCTACACCTTC.

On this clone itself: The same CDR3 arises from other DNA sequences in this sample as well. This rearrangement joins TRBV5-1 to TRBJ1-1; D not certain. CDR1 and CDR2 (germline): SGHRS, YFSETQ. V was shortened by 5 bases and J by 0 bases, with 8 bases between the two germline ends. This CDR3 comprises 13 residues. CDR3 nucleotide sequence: TGCGCCAGCAGTCCCTACCTGAACACTGAAGCTTTCTTT. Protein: CASSPYLNTEAFF.

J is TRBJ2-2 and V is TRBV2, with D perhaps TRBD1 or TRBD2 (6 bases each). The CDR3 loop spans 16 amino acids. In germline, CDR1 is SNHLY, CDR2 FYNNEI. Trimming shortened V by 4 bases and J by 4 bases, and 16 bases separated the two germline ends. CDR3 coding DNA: TGTGCCAGCAGTGGACGAACAGGGACTGGCACCGGGGAGCTGTTTTTT. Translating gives CASSGRTGTGTGELFF.

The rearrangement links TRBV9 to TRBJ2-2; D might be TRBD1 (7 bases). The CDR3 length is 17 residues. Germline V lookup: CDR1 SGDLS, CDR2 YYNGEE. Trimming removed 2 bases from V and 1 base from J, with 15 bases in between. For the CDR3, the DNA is TGTGCCAGCAGCGTCCCCAGGGGGGCCATGAACACCGGGGAGCTGTTTTTT. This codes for CASSVPRGAMNTGELFF. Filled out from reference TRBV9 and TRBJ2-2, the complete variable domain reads DSGVTQTPKHLITATGQRVTLRCSPRSGDLSVYWYQQSLDQGLQFLIQYYNGEERAKGNILERFSAQQFPDLHSELNLSSLELGDSALYFCASSVPRGAMNTGELFFGEGSRLTVL.

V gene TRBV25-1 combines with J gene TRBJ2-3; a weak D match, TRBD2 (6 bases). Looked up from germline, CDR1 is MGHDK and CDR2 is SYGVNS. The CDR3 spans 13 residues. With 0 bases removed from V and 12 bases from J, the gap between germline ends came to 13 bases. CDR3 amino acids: CASSEYILEGQYF. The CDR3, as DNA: TGTGCCAGCAGTGAATATATTCTGGAGGGACAGTATTTT.

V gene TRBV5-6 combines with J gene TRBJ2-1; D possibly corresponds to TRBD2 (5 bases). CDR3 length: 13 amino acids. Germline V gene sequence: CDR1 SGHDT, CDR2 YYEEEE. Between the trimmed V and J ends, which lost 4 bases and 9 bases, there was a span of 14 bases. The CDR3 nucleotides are TGTGCCAGCAGCCCGAGTCCCCGGGGTGAGCAGTTCTTC. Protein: CASSPSPRGEQFF. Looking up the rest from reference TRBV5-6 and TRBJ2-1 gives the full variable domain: DAGVTQSPTHLIKTRGQQVTLRCSPKSGHDTVSWYQQALGQGPQFIFQYYEEEERQRGNFPDRFSGHQFPNYSSELNVNALLLGDSALYLCASSPSPRGEQFFGPGTRLTVL.